This section outlines one T cell receptor beta chain sequence together with its context. Its matching antigen is unknown. Germline is not matched at one junction end, which may reflect a read error. CDR1 and CDR2 from the germline V gene are LGHNA and YNFKEQ. The CDR3 contains 12 residues. Each CDR3 protein is one row after TCRdb ran MiXCR on the reads. This sample carries hundreds of thousands of distinct CDR3 sequences, roughly 33% of them seen once, and the ten largest clones take roughly 12%. The record originates from a study of T cell repertoires in cytomegalovirus infection. The study's findings and limits: It was HLA-C-restricted CMV-specific TCR beta clonotypes that dominated the response ex vivo.

The starting material was cultured CD8+ T cells from PBMCs, obtained from culture after CMV antigen stimulation. The chain carries TRBV4-2 and TRBJ2-7, with a tentative D call TRBD2 (7 bases). The sequence derives from a human donor in good health (CMV status not recorded). Some clones in this sample may be carry-over from other donors' samples. CDR3 sequence: CASSQVGGPVVF. CDR3 nucleotide sequence: TGTGCCAGCAGCCAAGTCGGGGGGCCGGTAGTCTTC.